Included here is one T cell receptor (beta chain) sequence, with context. Its antigen is unidentified. As for time point: patch test 3, about 24 weeks after DPC sensitization. Treatment: therapeutic diphenylcyclopropenone sensitization with weekly scalp DPC. Only after blood had been drawn was each patch test applied. The record originates from a study of human T cells and chemical hapten exposure. Study-wide results and limits: Patch test score showed a positive correlation with PT1 expanded TCR counts.

From the RACE reads, TCRdb called clonotypes with MiXCR, one entry per CDR3 protein. This sample has some 74,000 distinct CDR3 sequences; over 10% occur once, and the top ten carry approximately 5%. The sequenced sample was whole blood, obtained in connection with sensitization to the hapten diphenylcyclopropenone (DPC). The sequence came from a woman between 50 and 59 years old with alopecia areata. Some clones in this sample may be carry-over from other donors' samples.

CDR3 nucleotides: TGTGCCAGCAGTTCTTATTTACAGGGGTTTAATTCACCCCTCCACTTT. This translates into CASSSYLQGFNSPLHF. The chain links TRBV27 to TRBJ1-6; 7 bases line up with TRBD1. The CDR3 sequence is 16 residues long. V shed 4 bases, J shed 6 bases, and the junction held 9 bases outside the gene matches. From germline, CDR1 is MNHEY and CDR2 SMNVEV (reference sequence).